The 15 T cell receptor beta chains presented below share a single source sample, sequenced in a study of cytomegalovirus exposure and HLA in healthy donors. The PCR was carried out with 60 Vbeta primers and 13 Jbeta primers. Produced via immunoSEQ multiplex PCR; TCRdb's table is partial and in-frame only. The repertoire has 150,000 to 200,000 clones, roughly 80% of them found once; the top ten carry around 7%. The sequencing sample was made of PBMCs. The receptors here all came from a man younger than 40 in good health and CMV-seropositive.

The CDR3 bases are TGTGCCAGCAGTCCAACTCTCCGACTAGCGGCGGAGACCCAGTACTTC. Amino acid sequence: CASSPTLRLAAETQYF. The V gene is TRBV28, the J gene TRBJ2-5, with 9 bases aligning to TRBD2. Per germline, CDR1 MDHEN and CDR2 SYDVKM. The CDR3 covers 16 residues. V shed 5 bases, J shed 5 bases, and the junction held 12 bases outside the gene matches.

The V call is TRBV14, the J call TRBJ1-3; the D is unclear. V lost 4 bases to trimming and J lost 0 bases, with 16 bases between them. Germline V gene sequence: CDR1 SGHDN, CDR2 FVKESK. The CDR3 extends over 17 amino acids. The CDR3: CASSLAGAPISGNTIYF. CDR3 nucleotide sequence: TGTGCCAGCAGCCTGGCAGGCGCCCCTATCTCTGGAAACACCATATATTTT.

This clone was seen a handful of times. This chain uses TRBV6-1 with TRBJ1-1; TRBD1 aligns across 7 bases. Germline CDR1 reads MNHNS; CDR2 reads SASEGT. After removal of 2 bases from V and 11 bases from J, the junction contained 5 bases not matched to a gene. The CDR3 extends over 12 amino acids. The chain's CDR3 is CASSESETGAFF. For the CDR3, the DNA is TGTGCCAGCAGTGAATCGGAGACAGGGGCTTTCTTT.

The chain joins TRBV10-1 to TRBJ2-7, with D possibly matching TRBD2 (6 bases). Between the trimmed V and J ends, which lost 6 bases and 2 bases, there was a span of 14 bases. The CDR3 is 14 amino acids. Germline V gene lookup returns CDR1 WNHNN and CDR2 SYGVQD (reference sequence). CDR3 sequence: CASSRDLSTYEQYF. The DNA of the CDR3 is TGCGCCAGCAGCAGGGACTTGAGTACCTACGAGCAGTACTTC.

The chain combines TRBV7-8 with TRBJ1-6; D gene uncertain. CDR1 is SGHVS, CDR2 FQNEAQ, per germline. CDR3 length equals 16 residues. The V end was cut by 5 bases, the J end by 9 bases, with 20 bases between. CDR3 sequence reads: CASSPFPVDSSSPLHF. As DNA, the CDR3 is TGTGCCAGCAGCCCGTTTCCGGTTGATTCAAGTTCACCCCTCCACTTT.

The CDR3 DNA is TGTGCCAGCAGTAACGACTACACCCTCACAGATACGCAGTATTTT. This sequence encodes CASSNDYTLTDTQYF. This rearrangement joins TRBV6-5 to TRBJ2-3, with D possibly matching TRBD2 (5 bases). The CDR3 runs 15 residues. CDR1 and CDR2 from the germline V gene are MNHEY and SVGAGI. Trimming cost V 5 bases and J 2 bases, with 14 bases left between them.

This clone showed up just a few times. The rearrangement links TRBV7-2 to TRBJ1-3; D is unclear. This CDR3 spans 13 amino acids. The germline CDR1 and CDR2 sequences are SGHTA and FQGNSA. V was pared by 5 bases and J by 4 bases, with 9 bases between. CDR3 sequence (DNA): TGTGCCAGCAGCGCTACCCGAGGAAACACCATATATTTT. It translates to CASSATRGNTIYF.

The chain links TRBV5-4 to TRBJ2-2; tentative D call: TRBD1 (6 bases). Germline CDR1 reads SGHNT; CDR2 reads YYREEE (reference sequence). This CDR3 comprises 15 residues. V was clipped by 4 bases and J by 1 base, with 11 bases between them. CDR3 bases: TGTGCCAGCAGCAGACGGGACAAGAACACCGGGGAGCTGTTTTTT. Translation: CASSRRDKNTGELFF.

V gene TRBV28 combines with J gene TRBJ2-5, with no clear D. The V gene lost 3 bases and the J gene lost 1 base, with 6 bases spanning the gap. Germline CDR1 and CDR2: MDHEN and SYDVKM. The CDR3 length is 13 residues. The CDR3 spells CASSLALQETQYF. The CDR3 nucleotides read TGTGCCAGCAGTTTGGCTCTCCAAGAGACCCAGTACTTC.

This chain links TRBV7-9 with TRBJ2-7; D unclear. The germline V gene encodes CDR1 SEHNR and CDR2 FQNEAQ (reference sequence). Deletions cut 1 base from V and 4 bases from J, with 8 bases between. This CDR3 region has 13 residues. This chain's CDR3 is CASSLVSGYEQYF. The CDR3 nucleotides are TGTGCCAGCAGCTTAGTCTCGGGTTACGAGCAGTACTTC.

This chain connects TRBV18 to TRBJ2-7; 9 positions match TRBD2. With V trimmed by 5 bases and J by 5 bases, 4 bases remained unmatched. Germline assignment: CDR1 KGHSH and CDR2 LQKENI. The CDR3 is 13 amino acids. CDR3 sequence (DNA): TGTGCCAGCTCATTAGCGGGGGAGGACGAGCAGTACTTC. This codes for CASSLAGEDEQYF.

This clone was found once. The chain recombines TRBV27 with TRBJ2-3; TRBD2 matches 7 bases. Germline V gene data show CDR1 as MNHEY and CDR2 as SMNVEV (reference sequence). The V gene end was trimmed by 5 bases and the J gene end by 1 base; junction bases not matched to a gene: 6. The CDR3 contains 15 residues. CDR3 nucleotides: TGTGCCAGCAGTGGTCAGGCGGGAGGCACAGATACGCAGTATTTT. It specifies CASSGQAGGTDTQYF.

The gene calls are TRBV7-2 and TRBJ2-5, with TRBD2 matching over 9 bases. The CDR3 sequence is 18 residues long. Unmatched junction bases numbered 14, after V lost 2 bases and J lost 4 bases. Germline loops: CDR1 SGHTA, CDR2 FQGNSA. CDR3 residues: CASSLRKSLAGLLETQYF. DNA for the CDR3: TGTGCCAGCAGCTTAAGGAAGAGCCTAGCGGGGCTTCTAGAGACCCAGTACTTC.

Comments on this clone: The junction and the germline gene differ at one end; a read error may be behind it. The rearrangement joins TRBV6-5 to TRBJ2-5; a weak D match, TRBD1 (6 bases). The CDR3 runs 14 residues. The V gene's germline CDR1 is MNHEY and CDR2 SVGAGI. The CDR3 region is CAGSKQGIQETQYF. DNA for the CDR3: TGTGCCGGCAGTAAACAGGGCATCCAAGAGACCCAGTACTTC.

This chain links TRBV28 with TRBJ2-1; 15 bases align to TRBD2. This CDR3 has 15 residues. With V trimmed by 6 bases and J by 6 bases, 3 bases remained unmatched. Germline values: CDR1 MDHEN, CDR2 SYDVKM. In DNA, the CDR3 is TGTGCCAGCAGCCGGACTAGCGGGAGGGCCAATGAGCAGTTCTTC. It codes for CASSRTSGRANEQFF.